These 21 T cell receptor beta chains were all obtained from the same sample, sequenced in a study of response to subunit inactivated influenza vaccine. TCRdb ran MiXCR on the RT-PCR reads and lists one entry per CDR3 protein. The top ten clones hold less than 4% of a sample with some 520,000 distinct CDR3 sequences, 16% of them seen once. The input for sequencing was CD4+ T cells sorted from PBMCs, taken less than 25 months after vaccination. Receptors were obtained from a man between 50 and 69 years old who received an inactivated influenza vaccine.

This clonotype was recorded a few times. V and J are TRBV12-3 or TRBV12-4 and TRBJ1-5; 7 nucleotides align to TRBD1. The J segment lost 4 bases and the V segment lost 5 bases, leaving 5 bases of the junction unmatched. There are 14 residues in the CDR3. The CDR3 reads CASSVDRVNQPQHF. CDR3 in DNA: TGTGCCAGCAGTGTAGACAGGGTTAATCAGCCCCAGCATTTT.

This clonotype was counted between two and nine times. This chain connects TRBV25-1 to TRBJ2-7; D perhaps matches TRBD1 (5 bases). The CDR3 loop spans 13 amino acids. Trimming stripped 1 base from V and 7 bases from J, with 11 bases between. Looked up from germline, CDR1 is MGHDK and CDR2 is SYGVNS. CDR3 in DNA: TGTGCCAGCAGTGAATTGCAGGGCAGGGAGCAGTACTTC. Protein product: CASSELQGREQYF.

The chain is built from TRBV24-1 and TRBJ2-1, with D possibly matching TRBD1 (6 bases). V lost 3 bases and J 8 bases, leaving 16 bases between the germline ends. Germline CDR1 and CDR2: KGHDR and SFDVKD. CDR3 length: 15 amino acids. CDR3 amino acids: CATSDVKGVVDEQFF. The CDR3 DNA reads as TGTGCCACCAGTGATGTAAAGGGGGTAGTTGATGAGCAGTTCTTC.

This clonotype has a count of ten or more. The chain is built from TRBV28 and TRBJ2-7; D is possibly TRBD1 (6 bases). The germline V gene has CDR1 MDHEN and CDR2 SYDVKM. The CDR3 covers 13 residues. Trimming took 5 bases from V and 3 from J, leaving 11 bases between them. CDR3 nucleotides: TGTGCCAGCAGTCGGGGACATGGCTACGAGCAGTACTTC. As protein: CASSRGHGYEQYF.

Only a few counts were recorded for this clonotype. The chain uses TRBV5-6 and TRBJ2-5; either TRBD1 or TRBD2 may fit D (6 bases each). The germline V gene encodes CDR1 SGHDT and CDR2 YYEEEE. The CDR3 runs 15 residues. Trimming stripped 4 bases from V and 4 bases from J, with 17 bases between. The CDR3 nucleotides read TGTGCCAGCAGCGGAGGACCTGGAGGGGGAGAGACCCAGTACTTC. Protein sequence: CASSGGPGGGETQYF.

This clonotype was counted a few times. The chain links TRBV20-1 to TRBJ2-3; 10 bases fit TRBD2. Germline V lookup: CDR1 DFQATT, CDR2 SNEGSKA (reference sequence). CDR3 size: 15 residues. V was pared by 6 bases and J by 4 bases, with 10 bases of the junction left unmatched. CDR3 protein: CSAEDRAGGPDTQYF. DNA for the CDR3: TGCAGTGCCGAGGACCGAGCGGGGGGGCCAGATACGCAGTATTTT.

The table lists this clonotype with a few counts. The genes are TRBV15 and TRBJ2-2; D might be TRBD1 (5 bases). V dropped 2 bases and J dropped 3 bases, with 13 bases sitting between them. This CDR3 has 16 amino acids. Germline V lookup: CDR1 LNHNV, CDR2 YYDKDF (reference sequence). CDR3 sequence reads: CATSRKQAWDTGELFF. CDR3 bases: TGTGCCACCAGCAGAAAACAGGCGTGGGACACCGGGGAGCTGTTTTTT.

The V call is TRBV20-1, the J call TRBJ2-5; 8 bases are shared with TRBD2. This CDR3 is built from 12 residues. Germline trimming cut 6 bases from V and 5 bases from J; bases unmatched to any gene: 5. Germline CDR1 is DFQATT and CDR2 is SNEGSKA (reference sequence). This CDR3 is CSAIAGRETQYF. The CDR3 bases are TGCAGTGCCATAGCGGGGAGGGAGACCCAGTACTTC.

The sample holds a few counts of this clonotype. This chain uses TRBV6-2 or TRBV6-3 with TRBJ2-2; D might be TRBD1 (6 bases). Germline V gene data show CDR1 as MNHEY and CDR2 as SVGEGT. This CDR3 is 14 amino acids long. Between the trimmed V and J ends, which lost 5 bases and 7 bases, there was a span of 14 bases. In DNA, the CDR3 is TGTGCCAGCAGTCCACTACAGGGCATCGGGGAGCTGTTTTTT. Amino acid sequence: CASSPLQGIGELFF.

A few counts support this clonotype. The rearrangement links TRBV12-3 or TRBV12-4 to TRBJ1-1; D is uncertain. V gave up 6 bases and J gave up 6 bases, with 11 bases separating them. The CDR3 contains 12 residues. The CDR3 sequence is CASRAIPPEAFF. In nucleotides, the CDR3 is TGTGCCAGCAGAGCGATTCCCCCTGAAGCTTTCTTT.

The sample holds a few counts of this clonotype. This chain joins TRBV7-9 and TRBJ2-3; TRBD2 matches at 8 bases. Trimming took 3 bases from V and 5 from J; bases not matched to a gene: 7. Germline V lookup: CDR1 SEHNR, CDR2 FQNEAQ (reference sequence). This CDR3 contains 15 residues. The DNA of the CDR3 is TGTGCCAGCAGCTTTTTTAGCGGGGTAAAAGATACGCAGTATTTT. Translating it yields CASSFFSGVKDTQYF.

J is TRBJ1-6 and V is TRBV7-2; tentative D call: TRBD1 (5 bases). Trimming took 5 bases from V and 5 from J, leaving 10 bases between them. This CDR3 is 14 amino acids long. The V gene's germline CDR1 is SGHTA and CDR2 FQGNSA. The CDR3: CASSRDGNNSPLHF. In DNA, the CDR3 is TGTGCCAGCAGCAGGGACGGAAATAATTCACCCCTCCACTTT.

This chain links TRBV12-3 or TRBV12-4 with TRBJ2-2; D not resolved. CDR3 size: 13 residues. V gave up 3 bases and J gave up 6 bases, with 8 bases separating them. The chain's CDR3 is CASSFSRPGELFF. The DNA for the CDR3 is TGTGCCAGCAGTTTCAGTCGCCCCGGGGAGCTGTTTTTT.

This clonotype has at least ten counts. The chain employs TRBV12-3 or TRBV12-4 and TRBJ2-2; D might be TRBD2 (5 bases). Trimming removed 5 bases from V and 5 bases from J, with 15 bases in between. This CDR3 spans 15 amino acids. The CDR3 nucleotides are TGTGCCAGCAGTGGACTCCCTTTCGGTACCGGGGAGCTGTTTTTT. It translates to CASSGLPFGTGELFF.

The chain has TRBV6-1 and TRBJ2-7; no clear D. This CDR3 is 14 amino acids long. Germline CDR1 reads MNHNS; CDR2 reads SASEGT. Trimming removed 0 bases at V and 1 base at J, with 7 bases between. Here the CDR3 DNA reads TGTGCCAGCAGTGAAGCGCGCTGGTCCTACGAGCAGTACTTC. The encoded protein is CASSEARWSYEQYF.

V is TRBV4-1 and J is TRBJ1-4; D is perhaps TRBD1 (5 bases). Per the germline V gene, CDR1 is MGHRA and CDR2 is YSYEKL. The CDR3 is 19 residues long. V was shortened by 1 base and J by 0 bases, with 18 bases between the two germline ends. DNA for the CDR3: TGCGCCAGCAGCCAAGGGGAGATGGTACAGGCTGCAACTAATGAAAAACTGTTTTTT. As protein: CASSQGEMVQAATNEKLFF.

This rearrangement joins TRBV9 to TRBJ2-3; no firm D call. The V and J ends lost 0 bases and 4 bases respectively, with 15 bases between them. The CDR3 covers 16 residues. Germline CDR1 is SGDLS and CDR2 is YYNGEE. This chain's CDR3 is CASSVAGYPVADTQYF. CDR3 DNA sequence: TGTGCCAGCAGCGTAGCTGGCTACCCGGTCGCAGATACGCAGTATTTT.

This clonotype was detected only a few times. This chain links TRBV11-2 with TRBJ2-4, with TRBD1 matching 9 bases. This CDR3 is built from 17 residues. The J segment lost 5 bases and the V segment lost 6 bases, leaving 14 bases of the junction unmatched. The germline CDR1 and CDR2 sequences are SGHAT and FQNNGV. The DNA of the CDR3 is TGTGCCAGCAGTCGAATGGGGTTTTGGACAGGGGAAAACATTCAGTACTTC. Its protein is CASSRMGFWTGENIQYF.

This clonotype was seen ten or more times. This chain links TRBV12-3 or TRBV12-4 with TRBJ2-1, with D possibly TRBD2 on 5 matching bases. The CDR3 contains 13 residues. V lost 4 bases to trimming and J lost 9 bases, with 13 bases between them. The CDR3: CASSSPGRGEQFF. DNA of the CDR3: TGTGCCAGCAGTTCTCCCGGACGGGGTGAGCAGTTCTTC.

This clonotype was observed a few times. The CDR3 spells CASSLRLSNEQFF. The CDR3 DNA follows: TGTGCCAGCAGTCTTAGACTCAGCAATGAGCAGTTCTTC. The chain employs TRBV6-2 or TRBV6-3 and TRBJ2-1, with D unclear. The CDR3 extends over 13 amino acids. The V gene's germline CDR1 is MNHEY and CDR2 SVGEGT. Trimming removed 5 bases from V and 6 bases from J, with 11 bases in between.

This clonotype turned up a few times. The chain employs TRBV5-1 and TRBJ2-7; D possibly matches TRBD1 or TRBD2 (5 bases each). This CDR3 is built from 16 residues. V lost 0 bases, J lost 3 bases, and 16 bases lay in between. Germline lookup yields CDR1 SGHRS and CDR2 YFSETQ. The CDR3 DNA reads TGCGCCAGCAGCTTGGTAACGGGACGGACATTCTACGAGCAGTACTTC. This encodes CASSLVTGRTFYEQYF.